The 22 T cell receptor beta chains listed next were all sequenced from one sample in a study of identical twins. TCRdb processed the 5' RACE reads anew with MiXCR; each CDR3 protein has one entry. The table records fewer than 550,000 distinct CDR3 sequences, approximately 14% of them present only once. The same data also contributed to another study, on yellow fever vaccine responses in identical twins.

Sequenced input: CD4+ T cells sorted from blood. These TCRs come from a woman aged 18-35 years in good health.

Ten or more counts support this clonotype. J is TRBJ2-1 and V is TRBV20-1; 11 nucleotides line up with TRBD2. Germline loops: CDR1 DFQATT, CDR2 SNEGSKA (reference sequence). V lost 4 bases to trimming and J lost 3 bases; unmatched junction nucleotides: 2. The CDR3 contains 14 residues. The CDR3 loop is CSAIGTSGYNEQFF. DNA for the CDR3: TGCAGTGCTATTGGGACTAGCGGCTACAATGAGCAGTTCTTC.

The V and J genes are TRBV15 and TRBJ2-6; D is unclear. The CDR3 loop spans 15 amino acids. CDR1 is LNHNV, CDR2 YYDKDF, per germline (reference sequence). V lost 0 bases, J lost 3 bases, and 6 bases lay in between. The CDR3 nucleotides are TGTGCCACCAGCAGAGACCCCCTTGGGGCCAACGTCCTGACTTTC. It encodes CATSRDPLGANVLTF.

The J gene is TRBJ2-7, the V gene TRBV20-1, with 12 bases fitting TRBD2. The CDR3 spans 14 residues. Germline V gives CDR1 DFQATT, CDR2 SNEGSKA (reference sequence). J lost 2 bases, V lost 5 bases, and 4 bases had no gene match. CDR3 amino acids: CSAVTSGRTYEQYF. Written as DNA, the CDR3 is TGCAGTGCTGTGACTAGCGGGAGAACCTACGAGCAGTACTTC.

There are many counts of this clonotype. The CDR3 DNA sequence: TGTGCCAGCAGTTTCGGCGGGGGGGCCGCAGATACGCAGTATTTT. Protein: CASSFGGGAADTQYF. The chain links TRBV12-3 or TRBV12-4 to TRBJ2-3, with TRBD2 identical over 9 bases. The CDR3 runs 15 residues. J lost 4 bases, V lost 3 bases, and 5 bases had no gene match.

This clonotype was recorded a few times. The CDR3 DNA follows: TGTGCCAGCAGTTCCGTTTTGGGGTTCTCTGGAAACACCATATATTTT. It is translated as CASSSVLGFSGNTIYF. V and J are TRBV6-5 and TRBJ1-3, with D unclear. CDR3 length equals 16 residues. Germline CDR1 MNHEY, CDR2 SVGAGI. V was cut by 4 bases and J by 0 bases, with 13 bases left in between.

The sample holds a few counts of this clonotype. The CDR3 bases are TGTGCCTGGAGTGTGCTATCATACACAGATACGCAGTATTTT. It yields the protein CAWSVLSYTDTQYF. This chain uses TRBV30 with TRBJ2-3, with D hard to call. Deletions cut 0 bases from V and 2 bases from J, with 9 bases between. This CDR3 comprises 14 residues. Germline CDR1 GTSNPN, CDR2 SVGIG (reference sequence).

In its sample, this clonotype was seen many times. The V gene is TRBV29-1, the J gene TRBJ1-5, with 7 bases identical to TRBD1. The ends lost 5 bases at V and 4 bases at J; junction bases unmatched: 5. The CDR3 runs to 13 residues. CDR1 is SQVTM and CDR2 is ANQGSEA in the germline V gene. The CDR3 nucleotides are TGCAGCGTTTCTGGACAGGCAAATCAGCCCCAGCATTTT. Amino acids: CSVSGQANQPQHF. Full variable domain (rest looked up from reference TRBV29-1 and TRBJ1-5): SAVISQKPSRDICQRGTSLTIQCQVDSQVTMMFWYRQQPGQSLTLIATANQGSEATYESGFVIDKFPISRPNLTFSTLTVSNMSPEDSSIYLCSVSGQANQPQHFGDGTRLSIL.

The chain couples TRBV6-5 to TRBJ1-5; possible D gene TRBD1, 5 bases. Per germline, CDR1 MNHEY and CDR2 SVGAGI. Trimming stripped 0 bases from V and 1 base from J, with 7 bases between. The CDR3 consists of 15 residues. CDR3 amino acids: CASSYSGDSNQPQHF. The CDR3 DNA reads as TGTGCCAGCAGTTACTCAGGGGACAGCAATCAGCCCCAGCATTTT.

The genes are TRBV9 and TRBJ2-3, with 7 bases lining up with TRBD2. There are 14 residues in the CDR3. Germline values: CDR1 SGDLS, CDR2 YYNGEE. The V gene end was trimmed by 0 bases and the J gene end by 3 bases; junction bases not matched to a gene: 1. CDR3 residues: CASSVEAGTDTQYF. CDR3 coding DNA: TGTGCCAGCAGCGTAGAAGCGGGGACAGATACGCAGTATTTT.

This clonotype was observed a few times. V and J are TRBV11-2 and TRBJ2-1; D is perhaps TRBD2 (5 bases). CDR3 size: 19 residues. V lost 6 bases and J 5 bases, leaving 29 bases between the germline ends. Germline V gene sequence: CDR1 SGHAT, CDR2 FQNNGV. CDR3 DNA: TGTGCCAGCAGATATACCTATCCCGTAGATCGGACTCCTAACAATGAGCAGTTCTTC. Translation: CASRYTYPVDRTPNNEQFF.

A remark on this clonotype: A much larger clone differs from this one at a single base, so this may be a read error. V gene TRBV12-3 or TRBV12-4 combines with J gene TRBJ2-5, with D possibly being TRBD1 (6 bases). The DNA matches TRBJ2-1 better at its end, which makes the J call doubtful. The length of the CDR3 is 13 residues. CDR3 in amino acids: CASSRDTQETQFF. The CDR3 DNA reads TGTGCCAGCAGCCGGGACACCCAAGAGACCCAGTTCTTC.

The chain couples TRBV6-1 to TRBJ2-3; D is perhaps TRBD1 (6 bases). Germline V gene sequence: CDR1 MNHNS, CDR2 SASEGT. CDR3 length: 13 residues. Trimming shortened V by 8 bases and J by 2 bases, and 11 bases separated the two germline ends. The CDR3 nucleotides are TGTGCCAGCGGTCGGACAGTCACAGATACGCAGTATTTT. Translation gives CASGRTVTDTQYF.

J is TRBJ1-1 and V is TRBV19; the match to TRBD1 covers 8 bases. The germline CDR1 and CDR2 sequences are LNHDA and SQIVND (reference sequence). The CDR3 loop spans 15 amino acids. The ends lost 8 bases at V and 1 base at J; junction bases unmatched: 9. CDR3 sequence: CASGETGTGNTEAFF. In DNA form, the CDR3 reads TGTGCCAGTGGAGAAACCGGGACAGGGAACACTGAAGCTTTCTTT.

The V call is TRBV11-2, the J call TRBJ2-5; D gene ambiguous. Per the germline V gene, CDR1 is SGHAT and CDR2 is FQNNGV. The CDR3 extends over 13 amino acids. Trimming took 7 bases from V and 6 from J, leaving 15 bases between them. CDR3 coding DNA: TGTGCCAGCACGGATGATGGTATCCAGACCCAGTACTTC. Protein: CASTDDGIQTQYF.

This chain links TRBV27 with TRBJ2-7; D gene ambiguous. With 2 bases removed from V and 6 bases from J, the gap between germline ends came to 14 bases. Germline V gene sequence: CDR1 MNHEY, CDR2 SMNVEV (reference sequence). The CDR3 consists of 14 residues. The CDR3 spells CASSLRFTWSEQYF. The CDR3 bases are TGTGCCAGCAGTTTACGGTTTACCTGGAGCGAGCAGTACTTC.

The chain carries TRBV3-1 and TRBJ2-7; D not certain. Germline V gene data show CDR1 as LGHDT and CDR2 as YNNKEL (reference sequence). This CDR3 has 14 amino acids. Trimming removed 4 bases at V and 0 bases at J, with 10 bases between. CDR3 in amino acids: CASSLSLSSYEQYF. CDR3 nucleotides: TGTGCCAGCAGCCTGAGCTTGAGCTCCTACGAGCAGTACTTC.

In this sample, this clonotype turned up a few times. V usage is TRBV7-3 and J usage is TRBJ1-2; the D is unclear. This CDR3 has 12 residues. Germline V gene data show CDR1 as SGHTA and CDR2 as FQGTGA. Trimming removed 4 bases from V and 8 bases from J, with 11 bases in between. The CDR3 sequence: CASSSDGVGYTF. The CDR3 DNA reads TGTGCCAGCAGCTCAGACGGTGTCGGCTACACCTTC.

This clonotype turned up a few times. This chain links TRBV14 with TRBJ1-5; tentative D call: TRBD1 (5 bases). CDR3 size: 14 residues. The germline V and J ends were trimmed by 1 base and 4 bases, with 8 bases remaining between them. The V gene's germline CDR1 is SGHDN and CDR2 FVKESK. Written as DNA, the CDR3 is TGTGCCAGCAGCCAAGGGGGGAAAAATCAGCCCCAGCATTTT. Protein product: CASSQGGKNQPQHF.

V usage is TRBV10-3 and J usage is TRBJ2-4, with 11 bases fitting TRBD1. Trimming at V came to 2 bases and at J to 0 bases, leaving 6 bases not matched to a gene. The germline V gene encodes CDR1 ENHRY and CDR2 SYGVKD. The CDR3 runs 18 residues. The CDR3: CAISEGTGGLTAKNIQYF. The CDR3 coding sequence is TGTGCCATCAGTGAGGGGACAGGGGGATTAACAGCCAAAAACATTCAGTACTTC.

This clonotype was found many times. This chain joins TRBV12-3 or TRBV12-4 and TRBJ1-3; 7 nucleotides line up with TRBD1. V was clipped by 5 bases and J by 4 bases; unmatched bases: 8. This CDR3 spans 15 amino acids. The CDR3 reads CASSRTGSPGNTIYF. The CDR3 DNA sequence: TGTGCCAGCAGTAGGACAGGCTCTCCGGGAAACACCATATATTTT.

CDR3 sequence reads: CASSTSGREKQYF. The CDR3, as DNA: TGTGCCAGCAGTACCTCCGGGCGGGAGAAGCAGTACTTC. The rearrangement joins TRBV27 to TRBJ2-7; 7 bases map to TRBD2. The CDR3 covers 13 residues. Germline values: CDR1 MNHEY, CDR2 SMNVEV (reference sequence). Germline trimming cut 5 bases from V and 8 bases from J; bases unmatched to any gene: 9.

This clonotype was seen only a few times. The rearrangement links TRBV28 to TRBJ2-7; TRBD1 matches at 12 bases. CDR1 is MDHEN and CDR2 is SYDVKM in the germline V gene. The CDR3 covers 15 residues. The junction had 8 bases not matched to a gene; V was cut back by 6 bases and J by 5 bases. This chain's CDR3 is CASRPPGQGANEQYF. In nucleotides, the CDR3 is TGTGCCAGCAGACCTCCGGGACAGGGGGCTAACGAGCAGTACTTC.